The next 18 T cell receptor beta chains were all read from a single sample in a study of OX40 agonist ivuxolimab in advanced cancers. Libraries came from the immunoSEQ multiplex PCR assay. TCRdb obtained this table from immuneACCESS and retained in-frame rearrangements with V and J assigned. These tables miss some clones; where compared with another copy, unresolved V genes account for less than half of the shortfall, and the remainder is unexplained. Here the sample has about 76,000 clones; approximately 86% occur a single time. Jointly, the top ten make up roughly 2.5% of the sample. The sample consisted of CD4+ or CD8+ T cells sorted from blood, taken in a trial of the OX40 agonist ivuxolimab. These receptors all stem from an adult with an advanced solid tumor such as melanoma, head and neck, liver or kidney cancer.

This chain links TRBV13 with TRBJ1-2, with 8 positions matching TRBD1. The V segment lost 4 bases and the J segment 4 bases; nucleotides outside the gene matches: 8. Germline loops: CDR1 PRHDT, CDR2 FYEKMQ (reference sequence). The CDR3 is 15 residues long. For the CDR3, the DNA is TGTGCCAGCAGCTCAGGCAGGGGGCGCGTCTATGGCTACACCTTC. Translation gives CASSSGRGRVYGYTF.

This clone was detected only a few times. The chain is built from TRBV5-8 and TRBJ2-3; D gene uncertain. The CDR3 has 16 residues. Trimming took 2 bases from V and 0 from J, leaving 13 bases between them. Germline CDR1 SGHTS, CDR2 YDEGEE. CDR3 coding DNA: TGTGCCAGCAGCTTTTTGACGGACCCTAGCACAGATACGCAGTATTTT. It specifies CASSFLTDPSTDTQYF. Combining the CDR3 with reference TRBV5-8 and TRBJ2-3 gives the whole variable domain EAGVTQSPTHLIKTRGQQATLRCSPISGHTSVYWYQQALGLGLQFLLWYDEGEERNRGNFPPRFSGRQFPNYSSELNVNALELEDSALYLCASSFLTDPSTDTQYFGPGTRLTVL.

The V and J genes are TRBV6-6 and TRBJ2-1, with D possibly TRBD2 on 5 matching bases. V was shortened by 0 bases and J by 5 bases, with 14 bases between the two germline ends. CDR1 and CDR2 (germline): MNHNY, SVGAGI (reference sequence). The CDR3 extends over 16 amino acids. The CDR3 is CASSYSARDSDNEQFF. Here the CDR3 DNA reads TGTGCCAGCAGTTACTCGGCGAGGGATTCAGACAATGAGCAGTTCTTC.

The CDR3 DNA reads TGTGCCAGTAGTTCTAGGGCGGGGGGGCTGAATGAGCAGTTCTTC. Encoded protein: CASSSRAGGLNEQFF. The rearrangement joins TRBV19 to TRBJ2-1; 9 bases agree with TRBD2. Germline assignment: CDR1 LNHDA and CDR2 SQIVND (reference sequence). V lost 5 bases and J lost 7; bases outside the gene matches: 9. The CDR3 contains 15 residues.

DNA of the CDR3: TGTGCCAGCAGCTTGGGGGTTAATGACTATGGCTACACCTTC. Encoded protein: CASSLGVNDYGYTF. J is TRBJ1-2 and V is TRBV7-9, with D tentatively TRBD1 (5 bases). Deletions cut 3 bases from V and 3 bases from J, with 11 bases between. Germline V gene lookup returns CDR1 SEHNR and CDR2 FQNEAQ (reference sequence). The CDR3 is 14 amino acids.

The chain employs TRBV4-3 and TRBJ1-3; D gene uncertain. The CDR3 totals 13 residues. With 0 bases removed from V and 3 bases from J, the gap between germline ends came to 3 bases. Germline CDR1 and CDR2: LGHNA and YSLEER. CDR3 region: CASSQDLGNTIYF. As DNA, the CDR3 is TGCGCCAGCAGCCAAGACCTTGGAAACACCATATATTTT.

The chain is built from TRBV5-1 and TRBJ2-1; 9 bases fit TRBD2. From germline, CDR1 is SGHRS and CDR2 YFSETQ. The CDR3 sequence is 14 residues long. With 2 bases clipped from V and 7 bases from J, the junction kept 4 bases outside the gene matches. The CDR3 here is CASSLGTSGNEQFF. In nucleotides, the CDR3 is TGCGCCAGCAGCTTAGGTACTAGCGGGAATGAGCAGTTCTTC. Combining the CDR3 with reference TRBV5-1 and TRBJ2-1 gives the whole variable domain KAGVTQTPRYLIKTRGQQVTLSCSPISGHRSVSWYQQTPGQGLQFLFEYFSETQRNKGNFPGRFSGRQFSNSRSEMNVSTLELGDSALYLCASSLGTSGNEQFFGPGTRLTVL.

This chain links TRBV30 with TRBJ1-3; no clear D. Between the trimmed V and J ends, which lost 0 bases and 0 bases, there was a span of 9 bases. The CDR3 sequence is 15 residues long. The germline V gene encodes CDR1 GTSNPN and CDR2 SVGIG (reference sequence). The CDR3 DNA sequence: TGTGCCTGGAGTGTCCCAGGCTACTCTGGAAACACCATATATTTT. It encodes CAWSVPGYSGNTIYF.

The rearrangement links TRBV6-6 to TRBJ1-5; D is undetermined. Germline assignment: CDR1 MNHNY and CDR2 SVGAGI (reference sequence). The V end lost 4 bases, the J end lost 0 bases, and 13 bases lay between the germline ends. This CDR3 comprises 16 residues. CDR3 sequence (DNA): TGTGCCAGCAGTTCTCTCCCTAAATATAGCAATCAGCCCCAGCATTTT. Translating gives CASSSLPKYSNQPQHF.

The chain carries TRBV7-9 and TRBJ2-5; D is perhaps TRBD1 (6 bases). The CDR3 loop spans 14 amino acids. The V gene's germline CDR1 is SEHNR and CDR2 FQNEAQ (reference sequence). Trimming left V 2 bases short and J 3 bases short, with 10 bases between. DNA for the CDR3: TGTGCCAGCAGCTTATTGGCAGGGGAAGAGACCCAGTACTTC. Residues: CASSLLAGEETQYF.

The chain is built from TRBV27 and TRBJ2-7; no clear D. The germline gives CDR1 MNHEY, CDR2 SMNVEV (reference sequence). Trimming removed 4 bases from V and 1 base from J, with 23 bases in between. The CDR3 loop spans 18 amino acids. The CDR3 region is CASSWPPRSSIFSYEQYV. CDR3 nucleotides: TGTGCCAGCAGTTGGCCTCCCCGTTCCTCAATTTTTTCCTACGAGCAGTACGTC.

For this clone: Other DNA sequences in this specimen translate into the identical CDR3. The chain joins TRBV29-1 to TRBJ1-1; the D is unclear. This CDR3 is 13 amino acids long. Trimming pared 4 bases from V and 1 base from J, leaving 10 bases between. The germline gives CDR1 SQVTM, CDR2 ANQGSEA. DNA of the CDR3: TGCAGCGTTGCGGTAGGGAGGAACACTGAAGCTTTCTTT. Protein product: CSVAVGRNTEAFF.

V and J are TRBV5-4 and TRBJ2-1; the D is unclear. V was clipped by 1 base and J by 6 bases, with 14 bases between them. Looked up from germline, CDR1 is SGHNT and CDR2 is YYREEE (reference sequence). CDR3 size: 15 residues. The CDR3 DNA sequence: TGTGCCAGCAGCTTGCTATCCCGTTTACCCAATGAGCAGTTCTTC. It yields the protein CASSLLSRLPNEQFF.

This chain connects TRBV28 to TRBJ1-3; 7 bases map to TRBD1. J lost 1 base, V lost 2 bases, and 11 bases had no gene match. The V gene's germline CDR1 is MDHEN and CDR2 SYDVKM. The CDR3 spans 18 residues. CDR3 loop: CASSLPLPSTGSGNTIYF. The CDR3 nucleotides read TGTGCCAGCAGTTTACCCCTCCCCTCGACAGGGTCTGGAAACACCATATATTTT.

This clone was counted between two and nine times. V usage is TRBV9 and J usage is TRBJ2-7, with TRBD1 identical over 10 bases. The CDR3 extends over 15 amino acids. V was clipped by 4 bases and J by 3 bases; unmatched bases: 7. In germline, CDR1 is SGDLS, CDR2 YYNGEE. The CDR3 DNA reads TGTGCCAGCAGCCCCCAGGACAGGGGGATCTACGAGCAGTACTTC. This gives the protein CASSPQDRGIYEQYF.

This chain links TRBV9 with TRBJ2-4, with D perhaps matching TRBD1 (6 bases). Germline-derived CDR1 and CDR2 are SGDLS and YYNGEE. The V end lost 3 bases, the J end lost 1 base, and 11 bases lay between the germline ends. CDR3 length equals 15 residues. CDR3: CASSAGVMAKNIQYF. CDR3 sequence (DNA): TGTGCCAGCAGCGCAGGGGTGATGGCCAAAAACATTCAGTACTTC.

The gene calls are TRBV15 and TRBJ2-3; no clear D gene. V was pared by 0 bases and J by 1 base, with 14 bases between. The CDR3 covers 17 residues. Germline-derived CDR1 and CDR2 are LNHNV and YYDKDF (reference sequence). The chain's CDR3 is CATSRDLTAGRTDTQYF. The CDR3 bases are TGTGCCACCAGCAGAGATCTCACAGCCGGCCGCACAGATACGCAGTATTTT.

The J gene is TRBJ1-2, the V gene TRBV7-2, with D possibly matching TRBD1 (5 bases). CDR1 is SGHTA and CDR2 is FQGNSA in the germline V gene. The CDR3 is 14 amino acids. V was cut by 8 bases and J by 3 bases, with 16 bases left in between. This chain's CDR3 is CASALVGGDYGYTF. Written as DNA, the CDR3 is TGTGCCAGCGCTTTGGTCGGGGGAGACTATGGCTACACCTTC.